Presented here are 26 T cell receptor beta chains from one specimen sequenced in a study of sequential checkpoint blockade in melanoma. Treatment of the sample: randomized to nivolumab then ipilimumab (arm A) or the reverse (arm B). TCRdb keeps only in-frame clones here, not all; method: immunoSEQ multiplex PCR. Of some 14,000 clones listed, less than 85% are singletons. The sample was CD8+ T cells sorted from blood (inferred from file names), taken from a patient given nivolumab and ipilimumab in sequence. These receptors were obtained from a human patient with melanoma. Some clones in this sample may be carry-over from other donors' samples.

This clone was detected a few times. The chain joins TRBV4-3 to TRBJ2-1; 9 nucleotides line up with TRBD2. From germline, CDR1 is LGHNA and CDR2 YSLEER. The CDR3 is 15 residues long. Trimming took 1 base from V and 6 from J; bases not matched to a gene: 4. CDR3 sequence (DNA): TGCGCCAGCAGCCAAGCGCGGGGGGGCCTCAATGAGCAGTTCTTC. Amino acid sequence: CASSQARGGLNEQFF.

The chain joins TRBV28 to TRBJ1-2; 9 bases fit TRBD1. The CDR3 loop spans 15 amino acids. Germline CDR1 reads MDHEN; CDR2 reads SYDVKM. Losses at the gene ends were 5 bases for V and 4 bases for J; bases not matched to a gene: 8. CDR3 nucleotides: TGTGCCAGCAGTCCAGGACAGGGGCTCATCTATGGCTACACCTTC. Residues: CASSPGQGLIYGYTF.

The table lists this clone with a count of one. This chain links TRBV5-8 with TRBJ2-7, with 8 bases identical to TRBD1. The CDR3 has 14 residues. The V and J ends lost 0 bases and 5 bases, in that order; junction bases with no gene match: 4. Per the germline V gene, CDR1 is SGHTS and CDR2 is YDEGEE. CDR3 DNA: TGTGCCAGCAGCTTGGGGACAGGGAGAGACGAGCAGTACTTC. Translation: CASSLGTGRDEQYF.

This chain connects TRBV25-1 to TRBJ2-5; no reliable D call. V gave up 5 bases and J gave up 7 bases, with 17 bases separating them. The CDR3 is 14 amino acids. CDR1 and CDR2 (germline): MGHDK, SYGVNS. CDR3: CASSPSPLIGTQYF. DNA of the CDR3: TGTGCCAGCAGTCCTTCTCCCCTTATCGGGACCCAGTACTTC.

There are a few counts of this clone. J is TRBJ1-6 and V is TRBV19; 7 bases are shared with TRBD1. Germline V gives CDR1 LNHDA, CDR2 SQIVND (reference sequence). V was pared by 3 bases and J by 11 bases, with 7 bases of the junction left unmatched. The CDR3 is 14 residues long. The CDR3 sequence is CASSMGDRVPPLHF. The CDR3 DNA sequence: TGTGCCAGTAGTATGGGGGACAGAGTCCCACCCCTCCACTTT. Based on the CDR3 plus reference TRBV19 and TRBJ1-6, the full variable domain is DGGITQSPKYLFRKEGQNVTLSCEQNLNHDAMYWYRQDPGQGLRLIYYSQIVNDFQKGDIAEGYSVSREKKESFPLTVTSAQKNPTAFYLCASSMGDRVPPLHFGNGTRLTVT.

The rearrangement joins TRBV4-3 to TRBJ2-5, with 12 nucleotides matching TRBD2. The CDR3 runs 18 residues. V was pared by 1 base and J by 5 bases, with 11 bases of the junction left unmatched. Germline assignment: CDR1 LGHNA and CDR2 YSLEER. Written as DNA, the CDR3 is TGCGCCAGCAGCCAAGTACGGCTAGCGGGGGGGCCAGAGGAGACCCAGTACTTC. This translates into CASSQVRLAGGPEETQYF.

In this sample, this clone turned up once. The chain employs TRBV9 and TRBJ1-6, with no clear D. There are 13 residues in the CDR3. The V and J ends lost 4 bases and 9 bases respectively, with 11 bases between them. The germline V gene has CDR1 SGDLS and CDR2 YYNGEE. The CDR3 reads CASSPGGTSPLHF. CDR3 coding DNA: TGTGCCAGCAGCCCCGGAGGAACTTCACCCCTCCACTTT.

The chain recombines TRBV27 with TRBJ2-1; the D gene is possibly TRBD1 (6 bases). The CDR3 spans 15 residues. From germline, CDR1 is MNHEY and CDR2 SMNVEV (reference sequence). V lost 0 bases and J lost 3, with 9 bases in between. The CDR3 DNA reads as TGTGCCAGCAGTTTATCGACGGGACACTACAATGAGCAGTTCTTC. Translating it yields CASSLSTGHYNEQFF.

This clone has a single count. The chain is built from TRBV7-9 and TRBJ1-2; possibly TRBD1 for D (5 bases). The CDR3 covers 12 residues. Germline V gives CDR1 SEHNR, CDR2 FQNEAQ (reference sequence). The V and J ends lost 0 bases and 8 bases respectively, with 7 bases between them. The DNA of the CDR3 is TGTGCCAGCAGCTTAGCCAGGGAAGGCTACACCTTC. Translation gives CASSLAREGYTF.

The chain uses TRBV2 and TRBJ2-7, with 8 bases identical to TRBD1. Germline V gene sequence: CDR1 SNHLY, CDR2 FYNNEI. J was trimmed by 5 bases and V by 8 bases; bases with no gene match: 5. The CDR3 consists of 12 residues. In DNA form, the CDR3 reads TGTGCCAGCGGCGACAGGGGAAACGAGCAGTACTTC. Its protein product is CASGDRGNEQYF.

The CDR3 sequence: CASSEAGTQVNQPQHF. The CDR3 DNA is TGTGCCAGCTCGGAAGCCGGGACACAAGTCAATCAGCCCCAGCATTTT. The chain employs TRBV28 and TRBJ1-5; tentatively, D is TRBD1 (6 bases). Germline-derived CDR1 and CDR2 are MDHEN and SYDVKM. The CDR3 runs to 16 residues. Between the trimmed V and J ends, which lost 8 bases and 3 bases, there was a span of 20 bases.

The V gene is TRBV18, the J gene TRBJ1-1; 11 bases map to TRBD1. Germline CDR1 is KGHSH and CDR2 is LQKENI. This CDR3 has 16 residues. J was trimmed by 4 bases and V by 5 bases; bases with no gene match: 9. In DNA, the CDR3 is TGTGCCAGCTCATCGGACCGGGACAGGGGGATCACTGAAGCTTTCTTT. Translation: CASSSDRDRGITEAFF.

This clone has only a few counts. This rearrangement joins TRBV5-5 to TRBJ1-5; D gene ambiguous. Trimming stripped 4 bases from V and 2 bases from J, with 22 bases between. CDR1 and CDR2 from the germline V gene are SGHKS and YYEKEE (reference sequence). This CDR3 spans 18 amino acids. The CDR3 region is CASSQIPEEIGGNQPQHF. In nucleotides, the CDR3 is TGTGCCAGCAGCCAAATTCCAGAGGAAATAGGTGGCAATCAGCCCCAGCATTTT. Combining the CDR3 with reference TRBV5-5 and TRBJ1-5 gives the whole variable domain DAGVTQSPTHLIKTRGQQVTLRCSPISGHKSVSWYQQVLGQGPQFIFQYYEKEERGRGNFPDRFSARQFPNYSSELNVNALLLGDSALYLCASSQIPEEIGGNQPQHFGDGTRLSIL.

Written as DNA, the CDR3 is TGTGCCTTACAGGACTACAATGAGCAGTTCTTC. The encoded protein is CALQDYNEQFF. The V and J genes are TRBV7-9 and TRBJ2-1, with D maybe TRBD1 (5 bases). The length of the CDR3 is 11 residues. The germline V gene encodes CDR1 SEHNR and CDR2 FQNEAQ (reference sequence). Deletions cut 11 bases from V and 3 bases from J, with 8 bases between.

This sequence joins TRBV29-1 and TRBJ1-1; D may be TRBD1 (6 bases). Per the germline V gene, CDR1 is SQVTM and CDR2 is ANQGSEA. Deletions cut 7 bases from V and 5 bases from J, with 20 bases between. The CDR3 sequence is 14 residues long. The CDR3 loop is CSADPFSGETEAFF. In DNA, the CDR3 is TGCAGCGCGGACCCCTTTTCAGGGGAAACTGAAGCTTTCTTT.

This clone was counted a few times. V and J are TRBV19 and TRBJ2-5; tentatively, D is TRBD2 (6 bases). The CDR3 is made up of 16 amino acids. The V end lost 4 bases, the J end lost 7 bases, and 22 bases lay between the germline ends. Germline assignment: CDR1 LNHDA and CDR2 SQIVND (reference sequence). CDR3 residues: CASSTAAAGRSGTQYF. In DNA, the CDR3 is TGTGCCAGTAGTACCGCCGCCGCGGGAAGGAGCGGGACCCAGTACTTC.

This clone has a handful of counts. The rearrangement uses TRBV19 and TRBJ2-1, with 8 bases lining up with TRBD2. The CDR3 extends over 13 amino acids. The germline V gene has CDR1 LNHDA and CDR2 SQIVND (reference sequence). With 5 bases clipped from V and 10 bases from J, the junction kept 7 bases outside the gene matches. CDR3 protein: CASSWTSFGEQFF. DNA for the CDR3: TGTGCCAGTAGTTGGACTAGCTTTGGCGAGCAGTTCTTC.

The DNA of the CDR3 is TGTGCCAGCAGCCCACCGGGACAGGGCAATCAGCCCCAGCATTTT. Translated, it gives CASSPPGQGNQPQHF. The rearrangement joins TRBV7-8 to TRBJ1-5, with 8 bases aligning to TRBD1. CDR1 is SGHVS and CDR2 is FQNEAQ in the germline V gene. The CDR3 is made up of 15 amino acids. The V segment lost 5 bases and the J segment 2 bases; nucleotides outside the gene matches: 5.

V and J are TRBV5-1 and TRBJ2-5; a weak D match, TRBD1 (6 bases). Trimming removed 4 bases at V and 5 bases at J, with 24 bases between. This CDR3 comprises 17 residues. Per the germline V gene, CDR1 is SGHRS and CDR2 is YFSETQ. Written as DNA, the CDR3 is TGCGCCAGCAGCATACGATCGGACAGTTGGGTCCCTGAGACCCAGTACTTC. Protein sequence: CASSIRSDSWVPETQYF. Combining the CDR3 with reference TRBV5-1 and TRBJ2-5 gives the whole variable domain KAGVTQTPRYLIKTRGQQVTLSCSPISGHRSVSWYQQTPGQGLQFLFEYFSETQRNKGNFPGRFSGRQFSNSRSEMNVSTLELGDSALYLCASSIRSDSWVPETQYFGPGTRLLVL.

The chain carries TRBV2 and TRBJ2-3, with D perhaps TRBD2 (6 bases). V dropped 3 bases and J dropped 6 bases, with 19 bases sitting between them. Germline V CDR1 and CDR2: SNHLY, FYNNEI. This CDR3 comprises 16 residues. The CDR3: CASSEAVWRGGDTQYF. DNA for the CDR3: TGTGCCAGCAGTGAGGCGGTGTGGCGGGGCGGGGATACGCAGTATTTT.

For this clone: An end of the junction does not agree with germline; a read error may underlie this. The CDR3, as DNA: TGTGCTAGCAGCTTAGTCCTAGGCACTGAAGCTTTCTTT. Protein: CASSLVLGTEAFF. The chain links TRBV7-7 to TRBJ1-1; D unclear. Germline V CDR1 and CDR2: SSHAT, FNYEAQ (reference sequence). CDR3 size: 13 residues. The whole variable domain, remainder taken from reference TRBV7-7 and TRBJ1-1, is GAGVSQSPRYKVTKRGQDVTLRCDPISSHATLYWYQQALGQGPEFLTYFNYEAQPDKSGLPSDRFSAERPEGSISTLTIQRTEQRDSAMYRCASSLVLGTEAFFGQGTRLTVV.

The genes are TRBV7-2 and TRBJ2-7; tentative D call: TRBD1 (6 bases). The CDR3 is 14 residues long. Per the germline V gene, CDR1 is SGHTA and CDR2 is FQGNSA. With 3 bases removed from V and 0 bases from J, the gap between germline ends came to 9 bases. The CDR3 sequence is CASSFRQASYEQYF. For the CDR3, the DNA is TGTGCCAGCAGCTTCAGACAGGCCTCCTACGAGCAGTACTTC.

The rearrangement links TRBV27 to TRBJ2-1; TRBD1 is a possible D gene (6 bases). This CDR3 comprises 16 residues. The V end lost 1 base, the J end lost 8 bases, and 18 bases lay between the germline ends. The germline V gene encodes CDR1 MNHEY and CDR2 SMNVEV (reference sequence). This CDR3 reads CASSLYPTGGSDEQFF. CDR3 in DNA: TGTGCCAGCAGTTTATATCCGACAGGCGGGTCAGATGAGCAGTTCTTC.

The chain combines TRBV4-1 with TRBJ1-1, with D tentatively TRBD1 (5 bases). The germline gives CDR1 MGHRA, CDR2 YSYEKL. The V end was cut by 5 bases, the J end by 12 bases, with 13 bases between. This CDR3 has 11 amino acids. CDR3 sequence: CASSEGTLTFF. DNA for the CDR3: TGCGCCAGCAGCGAGGGGACTTTAACTTTCTTT.

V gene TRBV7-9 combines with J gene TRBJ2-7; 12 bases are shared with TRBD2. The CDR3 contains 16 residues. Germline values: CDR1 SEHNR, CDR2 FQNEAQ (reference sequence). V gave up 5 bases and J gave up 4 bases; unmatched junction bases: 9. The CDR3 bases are TGTGCCAGCAGCGCAGGGGCTAGCGGGGGGGCATACGAGCAGTACTTC. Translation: CASSAGASGGAYEQYF.

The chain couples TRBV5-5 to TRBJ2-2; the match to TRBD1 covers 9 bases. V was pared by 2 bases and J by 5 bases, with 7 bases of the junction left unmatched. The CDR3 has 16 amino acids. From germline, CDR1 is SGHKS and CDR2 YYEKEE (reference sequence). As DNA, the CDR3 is TGTGCCAGCAGCTTTCGCACAGGGGGCTCGACCGGGGAGCTGTTTTTT. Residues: CASSFRTGGSTGELFF.